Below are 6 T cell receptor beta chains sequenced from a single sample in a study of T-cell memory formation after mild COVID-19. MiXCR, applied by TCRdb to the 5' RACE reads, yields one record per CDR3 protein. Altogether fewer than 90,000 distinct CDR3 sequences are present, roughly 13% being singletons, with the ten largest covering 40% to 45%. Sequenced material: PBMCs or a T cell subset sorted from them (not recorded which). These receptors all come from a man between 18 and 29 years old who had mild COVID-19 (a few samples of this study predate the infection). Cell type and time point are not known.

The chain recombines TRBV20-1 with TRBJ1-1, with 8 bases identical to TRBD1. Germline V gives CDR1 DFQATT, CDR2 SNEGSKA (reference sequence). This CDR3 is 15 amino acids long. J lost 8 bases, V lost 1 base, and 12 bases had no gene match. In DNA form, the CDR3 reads TGCAGTGCTAGAGCCGGGGCCAGGACAGGGCCAGAAGCTTTCTTT. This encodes CSARAGARTGPEAFF.

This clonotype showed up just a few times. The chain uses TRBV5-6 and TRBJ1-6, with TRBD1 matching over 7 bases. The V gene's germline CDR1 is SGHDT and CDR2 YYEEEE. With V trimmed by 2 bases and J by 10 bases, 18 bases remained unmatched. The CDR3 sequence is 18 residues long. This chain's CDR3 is CASSFSRRGLVEGSPLHF. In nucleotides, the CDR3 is TGTGCCAGCAGCTTCTCTCGCAGGGGGTTAGTCGAAGGATCACCCCTCCACTTT.

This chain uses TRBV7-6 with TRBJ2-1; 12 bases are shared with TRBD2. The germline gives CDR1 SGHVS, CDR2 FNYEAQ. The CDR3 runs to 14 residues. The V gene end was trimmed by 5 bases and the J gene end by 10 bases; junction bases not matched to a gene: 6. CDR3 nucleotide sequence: TGTGCCAGCAGCCTCGGGACTAGCGGGCCCGAGCAGTTCTTC. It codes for CASSLGTSGPEQFF. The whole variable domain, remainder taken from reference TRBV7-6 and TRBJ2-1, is GAGVSQSPRYKVTKRGQDVALRCDPISGHVSLYWYRQALGQGPEFLTYFNYEAQQDKSGLPNDRFSAERPEGSISTLTIQRTEQRDSAMYRCASSLGTSGPEQFFGPGTRLTVL.

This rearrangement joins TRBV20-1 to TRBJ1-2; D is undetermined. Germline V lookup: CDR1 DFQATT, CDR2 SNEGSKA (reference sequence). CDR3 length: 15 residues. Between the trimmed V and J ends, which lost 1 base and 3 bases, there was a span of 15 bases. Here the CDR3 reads CSARVTPGGDYGYTF. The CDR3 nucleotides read TGCAGTGCTAGAGTTACCCCTGGAGGTGACTATGGCTACACCTTC.

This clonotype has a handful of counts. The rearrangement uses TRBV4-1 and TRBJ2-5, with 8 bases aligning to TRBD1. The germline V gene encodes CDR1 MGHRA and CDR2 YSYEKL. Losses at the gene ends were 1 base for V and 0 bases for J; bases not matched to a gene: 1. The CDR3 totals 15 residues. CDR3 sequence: CASSQADRDQETQYF. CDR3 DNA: TGCGCCAGCAGCCAAGCGGACAGGGACCAAGAGACCCAGTACTTC.

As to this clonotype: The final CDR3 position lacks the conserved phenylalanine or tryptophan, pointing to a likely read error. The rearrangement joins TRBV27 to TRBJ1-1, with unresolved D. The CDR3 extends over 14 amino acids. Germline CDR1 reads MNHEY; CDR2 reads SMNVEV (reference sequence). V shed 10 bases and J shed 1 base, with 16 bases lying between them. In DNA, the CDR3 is TGTGCCACCAGAAGGACTGTCCCGAACACTGAAGCTTTCCTT. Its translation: CATRRTVPNTEAFL.